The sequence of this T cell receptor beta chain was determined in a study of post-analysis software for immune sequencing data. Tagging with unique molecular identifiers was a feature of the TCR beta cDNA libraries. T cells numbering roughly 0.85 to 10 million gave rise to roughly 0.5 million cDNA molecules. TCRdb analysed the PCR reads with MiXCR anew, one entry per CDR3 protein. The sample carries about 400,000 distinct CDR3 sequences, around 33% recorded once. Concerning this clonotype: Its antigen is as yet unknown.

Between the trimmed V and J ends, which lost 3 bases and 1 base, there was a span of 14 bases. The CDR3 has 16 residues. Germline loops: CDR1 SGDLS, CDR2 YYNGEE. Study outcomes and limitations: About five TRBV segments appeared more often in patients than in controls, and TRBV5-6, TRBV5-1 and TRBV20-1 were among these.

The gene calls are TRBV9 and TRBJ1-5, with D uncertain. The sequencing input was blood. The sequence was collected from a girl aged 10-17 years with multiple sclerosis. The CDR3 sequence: CASSGGGPQSNQPQHF. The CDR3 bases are TGTGCCAGCAGCGGAGGCGGCCCACAGAGCAATCAGCCCCAGCATTTT.